Presented here are 10 T cell receptor beta chains from one specimen sequenced in a study of T cell responses to AZD1222 COVID-19 vaccine. Using immunoSEQ multiplex PCR, the repertoire was profiled, and TCRdb retains in-frame clones only, with some absent. The table shows some 120,000 clones, with more than 85% occurring only once. The sample in question was peripheral blood, obtained on day 0 of AZD1222 vaccination. The receptors come from an adult in good health.

This chain joins TRBV10-3 and TRBJ1-5; D gene unclear. The ends were cut back, 6 bases at V and 6 bases at J, with 9 bases in the middle. CDR1 and CDR2 from the germline V gene are ENHRY and SYGVKD. The CDR3 extends over 12 amino acids. The DNA of the CDR3 is TGTGCCATCAGCCCCGGTGGTCAGCCCCAGCATTTT. Protein: CAISPGGQPQHF.

Regarding this clone: One end of the junction is discordant with germline, which a read error may explain. The chain joins TRBV13 to TRBJ2-7, with D possibly TRBD2 on 6 matching bases. Germline V lookup: CDR1 PRHDT, CDR2 FYEKMQ (reference sequence). This CDR3 is 15 amino acids long. CDR3 DNA sequence: TGTCCCAGCAGCCCCGCGGGTCGCGGGGTCGACGAGCAGTACTTC. It codes for CPSSPAGRGVDEQYF. Drawing the rest from reference TRBV13 and TRBJ2-7, the complete variable domain is AAGVIQSPRHLIKEKRETATLKCYPIPRHDTVYWYQQGPGQDPQFLISFYEKMQSDKGSIPDRFSAQQFSDYHSELNMSSLELGDSALYFCPSSPAGRGVDEQYFGPGTRLTVT.

The V gene is TRBV11-2, the J gene TRBJ2-1; no clear D gene. Germline-derived CDR1 and CDR2 are SGHAT and FQNNGV. The CDR3 has 15 amino acids. With 5 bases removed from V and 8 bases from J, the gap between germline ends came to 19 bases. The CDR3 reads CASSPLVAVLDEQFF. The CDR3 coding sequence is TGTGCCAGCAGCCCCCTGGTGGCGGTTTTGGATGAGCAGTTCTTC.

The chain uses TRBV3-1 (or the pseudogene TRBV3-2) and TRBJ2-2; no definite D call. The germline gives CDR1 LGHDT, CDR2 YNNKEL (reference sequence). V lost 8 bases and J lost 6, with 13 bases in between. The CDR3 runs to 13 residues. In nucleotides, the CDR3 is TGTGCCAGCGACTCCAATAGAGCCGGGGAGCTGTTTTTT. This encodes CASDSNRAGELFF.

The V call is TRBV4-1, the J call TRBJ1-5; 9 bases are shared with TRBD1. Germline loops: CDR1 MGHRA, CDR2 YSYEKL. The CDR3 loop spans 17 amino acids. J gave up 0 bases and V 0 bases, and 3 bases lay outside the gene matches. CDR3 residues: CASSQETTGGSNQPQHF. In nucleotides, the CDR3 is TGCGCCAGCAGCCAAGAGACGACAGGGGGTAGCAATCAGCCCCAGCATTTT.

The chain employs TRBV18 and TRBJ2-1; D might be TRBD1 or TRBD2, each matching 6 bases. There are 15 residues in the CDR3. V was pared by 3 bases and J by 1 base, with 10 bases between. The germline V gene encodes CDR1 KGHSH and CDR2 LQKENI. CDR3 nucleotide sequence: TGTGCCAGCTCACCGGGGGCGGGGTCCTACAATGAGCAGTTCTTC. Amino acid sequence: CASSPGAGSYNEQFF.

The chain employs TRBV6-6 and TRBJ1-2; 9 positions match TRBD1. Germline loops: CDR1 MNHNY, CDR2 SVGAGI (reference sequence). After removal of 2 bases from V and 5 bases from J, the junction contained 6 bases not matched to a gene. The CDR3 length is 15 residues. The CDR3: CASSYDPGQGYGYTF. CDR3 nucleotide sequence: TGTGCCAGCAGTTACGATCCGGGACAGGGTTATGGCTACACCTTC.

The chain employs TRBV19 and TRBJ1-5; the D is unclear. This CDR3 region has 12 residues. V was cut by 3 bases and J by 8 bases, with 8 bases left in between. Germline V lookup: CDR1 LNHDA, CDR2 SQIVND (reference sequence). CDR3 DNA: TGTGCCAGTAGTATTAGTCATAAGCCCCAGCATTTT. Translating it yields CASSISHKPQHF.

The chain couples TRBV5-5 to TRBJ1-1, with no clear D. Germline V gene lookup returns CDR1 SGHKS and CDR2 YYEKEE (reference sequence). Trimming took off 0 bases at V and 0 bases at J, with 9 bases between the two ends. The CDR3 consists of 15 residues. The CDR3 loop reads CASSLGPRVNTEAFF. CDR3 coding DNA: TGTGCCAGCAGCTTGGGGCCGAGGGTGAACACTGAAGCTTTCTTT.

The chain carries TRBV29-1 and TRBJ2-1; 8 bases fit TRBD1. CDR3 length: 15 amino acids. The germline V gene encodes CDR1 SQVTM and CDR2 ANQGSEA. V was clipped by 6 bases and J by 1 base; unmatched bases: 8. CDR3 in DNA: TGCAGCGTCGTCGATCAGGGGGCTTCCTACAATGAGCAGTTCTTC. Its protein product is CSVVDQGASYNEQFF.